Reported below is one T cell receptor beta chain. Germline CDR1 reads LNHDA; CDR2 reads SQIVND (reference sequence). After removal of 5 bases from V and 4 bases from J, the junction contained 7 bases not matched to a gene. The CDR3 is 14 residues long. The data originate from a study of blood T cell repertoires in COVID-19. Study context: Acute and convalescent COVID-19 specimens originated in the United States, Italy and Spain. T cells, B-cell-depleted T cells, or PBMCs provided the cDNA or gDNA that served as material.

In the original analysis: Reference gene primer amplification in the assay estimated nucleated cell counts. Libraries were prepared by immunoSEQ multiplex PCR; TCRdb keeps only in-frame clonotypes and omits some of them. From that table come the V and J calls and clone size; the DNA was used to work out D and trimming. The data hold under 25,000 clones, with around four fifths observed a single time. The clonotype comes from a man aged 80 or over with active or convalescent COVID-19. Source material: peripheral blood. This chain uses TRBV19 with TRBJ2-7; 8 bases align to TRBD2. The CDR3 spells CASSRGGRTYEQYF. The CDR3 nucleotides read TGTGCCAGTAGTCGGGGGGGACGAACATACGAGCAGTACTTC.